This T cell receptor (beta chain) originates from a study of blood T cell repertoires in COVID-19. Study-wide background: Material from acute and convalescent COVID-19 was sourced from the United States, Italy and Spain.

Some clones are missing from TCRdb's copy, which holds only in-frame ones; the method was immunoSEQ multiplex PCR. The data show about 290,000 clones, 85% seen once. The V gene's germline CDR1 is SGHNT and CDR2 YENEEA. This CDR3 has 18 residues. V dropped 5 bases and J dropped 0 bases, with 17 bases sitting between them. V is TRBV11-3 and J is TRBJ1-6, with D perhaps matching TRBD1 (6 bases). This TCR derives from a woman aged 45-65 years with active or convalescent COVID-19. Sequenced material: peripheral blood. The CDR3 DNA sequence: TGTGCCAGCAGCCCTAGGGGGGGGGCGAGCTCCTATAATTCACCCCTCCACTTT. Translating gives CASSPRGGASSYNSPLHF.